These 5 T cell receptor beta chains came from one sample sequenced in a study of OX40 agonist ivuxolimab in advanced cancers. The repertoire was sequenced with immunoSEQ multiplex PCR; TCRdb's copy has only in-frame clones and lacks some. The sample has roughly 17,000 clones, 67% seen once. This specimen was CD4+ or CD8+ T cells sorted from blood, taken in a trial of the OX40 agonist ivuxolimab. The receptors were gathered from an adult with an advanced solid tumor such as melanoma, head and neck, liver or kidney cancer.

This chain uses TRBV13 with TRBJ2-1, with unresolved D. V lost 0 bases and J lost 5, with 8 bases in between. Germline-derived CDR1 and CDR2 are PRHDT and FYEKMQ (reference sequence). This CDR3 has 14 amino acids. DNA for the CDR3: TGTGCCAGCAGCTTAGGCGACTCTCACAATGAGCAGTTCTTC. Its translation is CASSLGDSHNEQFF.

The chain employs TRBV7-6 and TRBJ2-3; D call uncertain. CDR1 SGHVS and CDR2 FNYEAQ come from the germline V gene. The CDR3 contains 15 residues. The ends were cut back, 8 bases at V and 3 bases at J, with 18 bases in the middle. This CDR3 reads CASGDFQPSTDTQYF. The CDR3 DNA reads as TGTGCCAGCGGTGACTTCCAACCCTCGACAGATACGCAGTATTTT. Based on the CDR3 plus reference TRBV7-6 and TRBJ2-3, the full variable domain is GAGVSQSPRYKVTKRGQDVALRCDPISGHVSLYWYRQALGQGPEFLTYFNYEAQQDKSGLPNDRFSAERPEGSISTLTIQRTEQRDSAMYRCASGDFQPSTDTQYFGPGTRLTVL.

The gene calls are TRBV7-2 and TRBJ2-3; possibly TRBD1 for D (5 bases). Germline assignment: CDR1 SGHTA and CDR2 FQGNSA. The V and J ends lost 0 bases and 2 bases respectively, with 6 bases between them. The CDR3 is 14 residues long. CDR3 sequence (DNA): TGTGCCAGCAGCTTAGCAGGGGACACAGATACGCAGTATTTT. It specifies CASSLAGDTDTQYF.

The chain is built from TRBV7-6 and TRBJ1-1, with no clear D. CDR1 and CDR2 from the germline V gene are SGHVS and FNYEAQ. This CDR3 spans 14 amino acids. V shed 2 bases and J shed 3 bases, with 10 bases lying between them. CDR3 sequence (DNA): TGTGCCAGCAGCTTATTCAGGACGGACACTGAAGCTTTCTTT. Its protein is CASSLFRTDTEAFF.

This chain links TRBV6-4 with TRBJ2-3, with 10 nucleotides matching TRBD2. Germline V gene data show CDR1 as MRHNA and CDR2 as SNTAGT. CDR3 length: 16 residues. Germline trimming cut 0 bases from V and 1 base from J; bases unmatched to any gene: 1. The CDR3 DNA follows: TGTGCCAGCAGTGACTCCGGGACTAGCGGCACAGATACGCAGTATTTT. Translating it yields CASSDSGTSGTDTQYF.